This paragraph reports one T cell receptor beta chain. Its antigen is currently unknown. This sample stems from a study of T cell repertoires in cytomegalovirus infection. TCRdb analysed the reads with MiXCR anew, one entry per CDR3 protein. The repertoire holds fewer than 200,000 distinct CDR3 sequences, roughly 20% seen once, with roughly 25% in the top ten. V lost 5 bases and J lost 8, with 12 bases in between. CDR1 MGHRA and CDR2 YSYEKL come from the germline V gene. The CDR3 totals 13 residues. The chain has TRBV4-1 and TRBJ1-4, with a weak D call TRBD1 (5 bases). The sequenced sample was CD8+ T cells from cultured PBMCs, obtained from culture after CMV antigen stimulation. The receptor comes from a human donor in good health (CMV status not recorded). Some clones in this sample may be carry-over from other donors' samples. CDR3 DNA sequence: TGCGCCAGCAGCGGAGGGGCAGGGGAAAAACTGTTTTTT. This translates into CASSGGAGEKLFF.